The clone carrying this TCR beta chain was recorded at least ten times. These data belong to a study of CD8 T cells in ankylosing spondylitis. CDR1 is SQVTM and CDR2 is ANQGSEA in the germline V gene. The CDR3 contains 14 residues. The germline V and J ends were trimmed by 4 bases and 2 bases, with 13 bases remaining between them. TCRdb reanalysed the 5' RACE reads using MiXCR and keeps one entry per CDR3 protein. The repertoire holds about 230,000 distinct CDR3 sequences, approximately 7.6% seen once, with around 4.9% in the top ten. This TCR was recovered from a female donor with ankylosing spondylitis or in good health (not recorded which). The material sequenced was blood, either unsorted or a sorted T cell fraction (not recorded which). The V call is TRBV29-1, the J call TRBJ2-3; D gene ambiguous. The CDR3 here is CSVVLIEVTDTQYF. DNA of the CDR3: TGCAGCGTTGTCTTAATAGAAGTCACAGATACGCAGTATTTT.